Given below is one T cell receptor (beta chain) in context. Per the study methods: Estimation of nucleated cell counts relied on the amplification of reference gene primers. TCRdb's table, derived via immunoSEQ multiplex PCR, lists solely in-frame clones and lacks some. D and trimming come from the DNA, and the V and J calls and clone size come from that table. The sample holds some 330,000 clones, roughly 87% seen once. Those who participated ranged in age from roughly 18 to 95 years and resided in 20 to 30 US areas. Cohort 3 recovered donors had two negative PCRs, clearance, or symptom resolution. Germline V gives CDR1 GTSNPN, CDR2 SVGIG (reference sequence). The CDR3 is 14 amino acids. The trim removed 4 bases at V and 3 bases at J, leaving 2 bases unmatched. The data derive from a study of blood T cell repertoires in COVID-19. For the study at large: Researchers got acute and convalescent COVID-19 samples from the United States, Italy and Spain.

This clonotype originated in a woman aged 45-59 years who had recovered from COVID-19. The chain joins TRBV30 to TRBJ2-7; 14 bases line up with TRBD2. Sequenced input: PBMCs or T cells enriched from blood (not recorded which). In DNA, the CDR3 is TGTGCCTGGACCGGGACTAGCGGGAGCTACGAGCAGTACTTC. It specifies CAWTGTSGSYEQYF.